This T cell receptor beta chain emerged from a study of blood T cells in healthy people across ages. A sample-barcoded 5' primer and a J-beta primer mix were used in a second PCR of about 7 to 12 cycles. Via MiXCR, TCRdb re-called the 5' RACE reads, giving one row per CDR3 protein. The data hold roughly 1 million distinct CDR3 sequences, with around 25% observed a single time. This CDR3 region has 16 residues. With V trimmed by 0 bases and J by 6 bases, 8 bases remained unmatched. Looked up from germline, CDR1 is ENHRY and CDR2 is SYGVKD. This clonotype has a handful of counts. These records were also assigned to another study, of T cells of mothers and their children.

The sequencing input was blood. This sequence was found in a girl aged 2 to 10 in good health. V gene TRBV10-3 combines with J gene TRBJ2-3, with 8 nucleotides matching TRBD2. CDR3 sequence reads: CAISESVAGGIDTQYF. The CDR3 DNA reads as TGTGCCATCAGTGAGTCGGTGGCGGGAGGAATCGATACGCAGTATTTT.